The clone carrying this T cell receptor beta chain was picked up a small number of times. Its antigen is not known. The entry originates in a study of T cells after yellow fever vaccination. Study-wide background: Fractions with few cells were prepared using SMART-Seq v4 Ultra Low Input.

5'RACE template switching produced TCR cDNA carrying a universal primer site and UMIs. TCRdb fed the 5' RACE reads into MiXCR, producing one record per CDR3 protein. Here the sample spans hundreds of thousands of distinct CDR3 sequences, more than 9% being singletons. Trimming at V came to 7 bases and at J to 16 bases, leaving 4 bases not matched to a gene. The V gene's germline CDR1 is DFQATT and CDR2 SNEGSKA (reference sequence). This CDR3 contains 9 residues. Study-level results: At around 95% for CD4 and roughly 87% for CD8, most primary-vaccination clones showed up again after the booster.

This TCR came from a man aged 25 to 40 who received the YFV17D yellow fever vaccine. Sequenced here: PBMCs, sampled on the day of the yellow fever booster vaccination. The chain recombines TRBV20-1 with TRBJ2-1; 10 bases agree with TRBD2. The CDR3 DNA follows: TGCAGTGGCCTAGCGGGAGTATTCTTC. Its protein product is CSGLAGVFF.